The rows below give T cell receptor beta chains drawn from one sample of a study of blood T cell repertoires in COVID-19. Measured with immunoSEQ multiplex PCR; TCRdb has only the in-frame clones, and not every one. The data hold about 180,000 clones, with about nine tenths observed a single time. The material sequenced was peripheral blood. These receptors all come from a man younger than 30 who had recovered from COVID-19. The conserved cysteine and the conserved F or W are not part of the CDR3 here.

TRBV5-1	TRBJ1-1	ASSATGGVQLTEAF
TRBV5-6	TRBJ2-7	ASSFRGSYEQY
TRBV2	TRBJ2-2	ASSERAGADGELF
TRBV27	TRBJ2-7	ASSFRRSSYEQY
TRBV12-5	TRBJ1-5	ASGLEQGRNQPQH
TRBV7-9	TRBJ2-1	ASSLVGLAGAYNEQF
TRBV9	TRBJ2-5	ASSPSLGGRETQY
TRBV4-2	TRBJ2-7	ASSLYTGADEQY
TRBV19	TRBJ2-5	ASSSRTPQETQY
TRBV19	TRBJ2-7	ASSIGQGLAGGHEQY
TRBV5-1	TRBJ1-2	ASSPWDSRSVTNYGYT
TRBV4-1	TRBJ2-1	ASSQVGTQREQF
TRBV5-1	TRBJ1-2	ASSPGTGGGYT
TRBV2	TRBJ2-7	ASRKGSGGNEQY
TRBV6-5	TRBJ1-5	ASSTGQFNQPQH
TRBV5-4	TRBJ2-3	ASSLTTPHTDTQY
TRBV5-4	TRBJ2-7	ASSLASPREGHEQY
TRBV3-1/TRBV3-2	TRBJ1-1	ASSHGGTEAF
TRBV7-2	TRBJ2-7	ASSSPARDEQY
TRBV7-8	TRBJ2-3	ASSSGQGLDTQY
TRBV10-3	TRBJ2-2	AISETGTAGELF
TRBV28	TRBJ1-5	ASTQGNRPQH
TRBV5-6	TRBJ1-1	ASGGQGSGNTEAF
TRBV27	TRBJ2-1	ASTRREAHRNEQF
TRBV3-1/TRBV3-2	TRBJ2-7	ASSHRQGYEQY
TRBV19	TRBJ2-2	ASSMTSGRADTGELF
TRBV18	TRBJ1-1	ASSPLLNQGVAEAF
TRBV2	TRBJ1-1	ASPDPGGTEAF
TRBV27	TRBJ2-5	ASSLSGTYQETQY
TRBV5-1	TRBJ2-1	ASSREGWGRNEQF
TRBV12-3/TRBV12-4	TRBJ1-2	ASTLTGVRGYT
TRBV19	TRBJ2-7	ASSIANRYEQY
TRBV12-3/TRBV12-4	TRBJ2-1	ASITRGGNEQF
TRBV7-6	TRBJ2-5	ATSPGTQY
TRBV10-3	TRBJ2-7	AIRQGPVPEQY
TRBV7-9	TRBJ2-7	ASSLASPGTYEQY
TRBV7-9	TRBJ1-2	ASNLGTGTLSGDGYT
TRBV27	TRBJ1-2	ASSFRANYGYT
TRBV4-3	TRBJ1-1	ASSQGLQGNTEAF
TRBV5-7	TRBJ2-7	ASSLNRLYEQY
TRBV18	TRBJ1-4	ASSPGQLNEKLF
TRBV27	TRBJ1-1	ASSLAGGNTEAF
TRBV19	TRBJ2-3	ATNTPRSTSTDTQY
TRBV7-9	TRBJ1-6	ASSLRQGNSPLH